Listed here are 9 T cell receptor beta chains from one sample, sequenced in a study of CD8 T cells in ankylosing spondylitis. TCRdb recomputed calls from the 5' RACE reads with MiXCR, one row per CDR3 protein. In the table there are tens of thousands of distinct CDR3 sequences, 2.5% to 3% of which are singletons. Sequencing was done on a sample of blood, either unsorted or a sorted T cell fraction (not recorded which). Receptors were obtained from a male donor with ankylosing spondylitis or in good health (not recorded which).

This clonotype has a count of ten or more. This sequence joins TRBV9 and TRBJ1-4, with 9 bases matching TRBD1. This CDR3 spans 16 amino acids. CDR1 and CDR2 from the germline V gene are SGDLS and YYNGEE. J was trimmed by 4 bases and V by 3 bases; bases with no gene match: 7. CDR3 nucleotide sequence: TGTGCCAGCAGCGGATTACAGGGGGCTGGTAATGAAAAACTGTTTTTT. It specifies CASSGLQGAGNEKLFF.

This clonotype was recorded at least ten times. This chain uses TRBV9 with TRBJ2-5, with TRBD2 matching over 7 bases. Trimming at V came to 4 bases and at J to 1 base, leaving 7 bases not matched to a gene. This CDR3 spans 15 amino acids. Germline values: CDR1 SGDLS, CDR2 YYNGEE. In nucleotides, the CDR3 is TGTGCCAGCAGCACAACTAGCGTGCTCCAAGAGACCCAGTACTTC. Translation gives CASSTTSVLQETQYF.

This clonotype was seen repeatedly, ten times or more. DNA for the CDR3: TGTGCCAGCAGCGTAAGGGGTGGTCCCCCTAGCACAGATACGCAGTATTTT. Translated: CASSVRGGPPSTDTQYF. V and J are TRBV9 and TRBJ2-3; the D gene is possibly TRBD1 (5 bases). The germline V gene encodes CDR1 SGDLS and CDR2 YYNGEE. The length of the CDR3 is 17 residues. V was pared by 1 base and J by 0 bases, with 15 bases between.

This clonotype was detected many times. The chain employs TRBV9 and TRBJ2-2, with TRBD2 matching 9 bases. Per germline, CDR1 SGDLS and CDR2 YYNGEE. The CDR3 has 18 amino acids. The V gene end was trimmed by 2 bases and the J gene end by 8 bases; junction bases not matched to a gene: 16. DNA for the CDR3: TGTGCCAGCAGCGTTGCCCCAGCGGGAGGCCCCCTATCGGGGGAGCTGTTTTTT. Translated, it gives CASSVAPAGGPLSGELFF.

The chain uses TRBV9 and TRBJ2-1; D is possibly TRBD2 (6 bases). CDR1 is SGDLS, CDR2 YYNGEE, per germline. V lost 3 bases and J lost 0, with 13 bases in between. This CDR3 spans 16 amino acids. DNA for the CDR3: TGTGCCAGCAGCGACTCTGCGGGGAGCTCCTACAATGAGCAGTTCTTC. It specifies CASSDSAGSSYNEQFF.

Many counts were recorded for this clonotype. This sequence joins TRBV9 and TRBJ1-6; maybe TRBD1 (6 bases). From germline, CDR1 is SGDLS and CDR2 YYNGEE. V was cut by 1 base and J by 7 bases, with 18 bases left in between. The CDR3 is made up of 17 amino acids. In DNA form, the CDR3 reads TGTGCCAGCAGCGTACAGTACGGCACAGGGTCCAATTCACCCCTCCACTTT. Translation: CASSVQYGTGSNSPLHF.

This clonotype showed up just a few times. This rearrangement joins TRBV9 to TRBJ2-1; a possible D gene is TRBD2 (7 bases). Germline V gene sequence: CDR1 SGDLS, CDR2 YYNGEE. This CDR3 spans 16 amino acids. V lost 0 bases, J lost 0 bases, and 10 bases lay in between. CDR3 loop: CASSVDGGLSYNEQFF. CDR3 DNA sequence: TGTGCCAGCAGCGTAGACGGGGGGCTCTCCTACAATGAGCAGTTCTTC.

This clonotype showed up many times. The gene calls are TRBV9 and TRBJ2-2, with unresolved D. This CDR3 is 12 amino acids long. Trimming cost V 3 bases and J 6 bases, with 6 bases left between them. Germline CDR1 and CDR2: SGDLS and YYNGEE. The CDR3 reads CASSGGAGELFF. CDR3 DNA: TGTGCCAGCAGCGGTGGGGCCGGGGAGCTGTTTTTT.

At least ten counts were recorded for this clonotype. This chain uses TRBV9 with TRBJ2-7, with unresolved D. Germline V gene lookup returns CDR1 SGDLS and CDR2 YYNGEE. V was clipped by 0 bases and J by 2 bases, with 9 bases between them. The CDR3 length is 14 residues. Here the CDR3 reads CASSVATGTYEQYF. The CDR3 coding sequence is TGTGCCAGCAGCGTAGCTACTGGGACCTACGAGCAGTACTTC.